Listed below are T cell receptor beta chains from one sample, sequenced in a study of blood T cell repertoires in COVID-19. Sequencing used immunoSEQ multiplex PCR; TCRdb keeps in-frame clones, though not all of them. The sample lists 300,000 to 400,000 clones; 91% were seen once. Sequencing was done on a sample of peripheral blood. The receptors were gathered from a young woman who had recovered from COVID-19. CDR3s include the opening cysteine and the closing phenylalanine or tryptophan. Fields, in order: D gene, J gene, V gene, CDR3 protein. D genes are given only for firm matches.

NA TRBJ2-5 TRBV20-1 CSASLGGYQETQYF
NA TRBJ1-4 TRBV6-5 CASSGGQIYNEKLFF
NA TRBJ2-1 TRBV5-4 CASSDPTVRVNEQFF
NA TRBJ2-1 TRBV11-2 CASSLSTGSSYNEQFF
TRBD1 TRBJ2-1 TRBV4-3 CASSQVWTGGYNEQFF
NA TRBJ1-1 TRBV2 CASSVTGRNTEAFF
TRBD1 TRBJ2-1 TRBV4-3 CASQGGADNEQFF
NA TRBJ2-3 TRBV27 CASSSRLSTDTQYF
NA TRBJ1-1 TRBV19 CASSSRGGLMNTEAFF
NA TRBJ2-1 TRBV4-3 CASSQVVGRAQFF
TRBD1 TRBJ1-1 TRBV29-1 CSVDGGELRATGGEENTEAFF
NA TRBJ1-2 TRBV21-1 CASSNGGVYGYTF
NA TRBJ1-1 TRBV12-5 CASGLFTPAFF
NA TRBJ1-1 TRBV4-1 CASSQDLTAGEAFF
NA TRBJ2-5 TRBV14 CASSQIGSREQETQYF
TRBD1 TRBJ1-1 TRBV6-5 CASSQGQGYTEAFF
TRBD1 TRBJ2-2 TRBV27 CASSPADRVLTGELFF